This passage covers 21 T cell receptor beta chains from one sample sequenced in a study of shared clonotypes between healthy human individuals. CD45RO-negative CD8 cells positively selected for CCR7 made up the naive population, which excluded terminally differentiated effector memory CD45RA+ cells. Assay used: immunoSEQ multiplex PCR; TCRdb lists only in-frame clones, some missing. The sample has about 2 million clones; approximately 94% are singletons. The specimen was naive CD8+ T cells sorted from blood. The source of these receptors is a man younger than 30 in good health.

The rearrangement uses TRBV27 and TRBJ1-6; possibly TRBD1 for D (6 bases). Germline-derived CDR1 and CDR2 are MNHEY and SMNVEV (reference sequence). V was shortened by 5 bases and J by 8 bases, with 16 bases between the two germline ends. The CDR3 is 15 amino acids. The CDR3 coding sequence is TGTGCCAGCAGTCCTATACAGGGACTCTATTCACCCCTCCACTTT. Residues: CASSPIQGLYSPLHF.

The chain joins TRBV6-5 to TRBJ1-6; the D gene is possibly TRBD1 (5 bases). V was clipped by 6 bases and J by 9 bases, with 15 bases between them. This CDR3 is 14 amino acids long. Germline values: CDR1 MNHEY, CDR2 SVGAGI. The CDR3: CASSNGQGSSPLHF. In DNA, the CDR3 is TGTGCCAGCAGCAACGGGCAGGGATCTTCACCCCTCCACTTT.

The rearrangement links TRBV6-1 to TRBJ2-5; 11 positions match TRBD2. The junction had 11 bases not matched to a gene; V was cut back by 7 bases and J by 7 bases. Germline loops: CDR1 MNHNS, CDR2 SASEGT. This CDR3 spans 15 amino acids. CDR3 in DNA: TGTGCCAGCACCCCTGGGGAGCTAGCGGGGGGGACCCAGTACTTC. Protein product: CASTPGELAGGTQYF.

Worth noting for this clone: The sample contains more than one DNA sequence encoding this CDR3. This chain connects TRBV2 to TRBJ1-1; 7 nucleotides align to TRBD1. V shed 2 bases and J 5 bases; nucleotides not matched to a gene: 5. This CDR3 has 14 amino acids. Germline CDR1 and CDR2: SNHLY and FYNNEI. In nucleotides, the CDR3 is TGTGCCAGCAGTGAATTAGCAGGGGGAACTGAAGCTTTCTTT. Its translation is CASSELAGGTEAFF.

This chain uses TRBV9 with TRBJ1-1; D remains ambiguous. This CDR3 contains 15 residues. V lost 0 bases and J lost 1, with 10 bases in between. The V gene's germline CDR1 is SGDLS and CDR2 YYNGEE. The CDR3 nucleotides are TGTGCCAGCAGCGTAGGCAGGAATAAGAACACTGAAGCTTTCTTT. Amino acid sequence: CASSVGRNKNTEAFF.

V usage is TRBV9 and J usage is TRBJ2-5, with D maybe TRBD1 (6 bases). Germline V CDR1 and CDR2: SGDLS, YYNGEE. The CDR3 spans 14 residues. V lost 3 bases to trimming and J lost 5 bases, with 14 bases between them. The DNA of the CDR3 is TGTGCCAGCAGCGGCTCAGGGGCTCTGGAGACCCAGTACTTC. It yields the protein CASSGSGALETQYF.

The chain employs TRBV2 and TRBJ2-3, with D unresolved. The CDR3 runs to 13 residues. The V end was cut by 6 bases, the J end by 0 bases, with 7 bases between. Germline CDR1 is SNHLY and CDR2 is FYNNEI. This CDR3 reads CASRESSTDTQYF. The CDR3 DNA follows: TGTGCCAGCAGGGAGTCTAGCACAGATACGCAGTATTTT.

This chain links TRBV7-8 with TRBJ1-2; D call uncertain. Per the germline V gene, CDR1 is SGHVS and CDR2 is FQNEAQ. The V end was cut by 0 bases, the J end by 6 bases, with 8 bases between. CDR3 length equals 13 residues. The CDR3 sequence is CASSLAVTNGYTF. Here the CDR3 DNA reads TGTGCCAGCAGCTTAGCGGTGACGAATGGCTACACCTTC.

This clone was picked up one time. This chain links TRBV7-9 with TRBJ1-2; D may be TRBD1 (5 bases). This CDR3 contains 16 residues. Deletions cut 1 base from V and 3 bases from J, with 15 bases between. Germline V gene data show CDR1 as SEHNR and CDR2 as FQNEAQ (reference sequence). The CDR3 loop is CASSLEPGRGDYGYTF. The CDR3 bases are TGTGCCAGCAGCTTAGAGCCAGGGAGGGGAGACTATGGCTACACCTTC.

This sequence joins TRBV5-4 and TRBJ1-2; D is unclear. The V gene's germline CDR1 is SGHNT and CDR2 YYREEE (reference sequence). The CDR3 is 15 residues long. Trimming cost V 2 bases and J 0 bases, with 11 bases left between them. In DNA form, the CDR3 reads TGTGCCAGCAGCTTAAGGCCCTTAGCTAACTATGGCTACACCTTC. Translating gives CASSLRPLANYGYTF.

V usage is TRBV28 and J usage is TRBJ2-5; D unclear. The CDR3 is 14 residues long. CDR1 is MDHEN and CDR2 is SYDVKM in the germline V gene. V lost 3 bases to trimming and J lost 0 bases, with 8 bases between them. This CDR3 is CASSFIGNQETQYF. CDR3 coding DNA: TGTGCCAGCAGTTTTATAGGGAACCAAGAGACCCAGTACTTC.

The gene calls are TRBV6-6 and TRBJ2-3; 7 nucleotides match TRBD1. The CDR3 runs to 13 residues. Germline-derived CDR1 and CDR2 are MNHNY and SVGAGI (reference sequence). V was clipped by 7 bases and J by 3 bases; unmatched bases: 4. The CDR3 loop reads CASTSGGTDTQYF. The DNA of the CDR3 is TGTGCCAGCACGTCAGGGGGTACAGATACGCAGTATTTT.

This clone was found once. The rearrangement uses TRBV9 and TRBJ2-1; a weak D match, TRBD1 (5 bases). This CDR3 has 15 residues. V dropped 3 bases and J dropped 9 bases, with 19 bases sitting between them. Germline values: CDR1 SGDLS, CDR2 YYNGEE. The CDR3 spells CASSATAQERFEQFF. DNA for the CDR3: TGTGCCAGCAGCGCGACAGCTCAGGAGAGGTTTGAGCAGTTCTTC.

This chain links TRBV28 with TRBJ2-1; TRBD1 agrees at 7 bases. V shed 3 bases and J 4 bases; nucleotides not matched to a gene: 6. The germline V gene encodes CDR1 MDHEN and CDR2 SYDVKM. This CDR3 is 15 amino acids long. This chain's CDR3 is CASSFRDSPYNEQFF. The CDR3 region has the DNA TGTGCCAGCAGTTTCCGGGACAGCCCGTACAATGAGCAGTTCTTC.

CDR3 coding DNA: TGTGCCAGCAGTTTGGCCCAAGGGGTCCACGATACGCAGTATTTT. This encodes CASSLAQGVHDTQYF. This chain links TRBV28 with TRBJ2-3, with a possible D match to TRBD1 (5 bases). The CDR3 has 15 amino acids. The V and J ends lost 3 bases and 6 bases respectively, with 16 bases between them. Germline V lookup: CDR1 MDHEN, CDR2 SYDVKM.

This clone was detected once. V and J are TRBV6-6 and TRBJ2-7, with 13 bases lining up with TRBD2. The CDR3 covers 13 residues. The trim removed 6 bases at V and 12 bases at J, leaving 8 bases unmatched. CDR1 is MNHNY and CDR2 is SVGAGI in the germline V gene (reference sequence). CDR3: CASRTGLAGVGYF. As DNA, the CDR3 is TGTGCCAGCAGAACCGGACTAGCGGGAGTCGGGTACTTC.

The chain recombines TRBV6-5 with TRBJ1-5, with unresolved D. Trimming left V 2 bases short and J 5 bases short, with 10 bases between. Germline-derived CDR1 and CDR2 are MNHEY and SVGAGI. CDR3 length: 14 amino acids. CDR3 protein: CASSYEGSYQPQHF. The CDR3 coding sequence is TGTGCCAGCAGTTACGAGGGATCCTATCAGCCCCAGCATTTT.

The rearrangement links TRBV15 to TRBJ2-7, with TRBD2 matching 8 bases. Per germline, CDR1 LNHNV and CDR2 YYDKDF (reference sequence). V gave up 5 bases and J gave up 4 bases; unmatched junction bases: 7. The CDR3 length is 14 residues. Written as DNA, the CDR3 is TGTGCCACCAGCGAGGGACTAGGGGGGTACGAGCAGTACTTC. It codes for CATSEGLGGYEQYF.

The V and J genes are TRBV6-6 and TRBJ1-2; 9 nucleotides align to TRBD1. Looked up from germline, CDR1 is MNHNY and CDR2 is SVGAGI (reference sequence). V lost 7 bases, J lost 0 bases, and 9 bases stayed unmatched. The CDR3 sequence is 16 residues long. The CDR3 DNA reads as TGTGCCAGCACAAATTCTCGGGACAGGGCTAACTATGGCTACACCTTC. Translation: CASTNSRDRANYGYTF.

This chain uses TRBV4-1 with TRBJ1-1, with D tentatively TRBD1 (6 bases). The germline V gene encodes CDR1 MGHRA and CDR2 YSYEKL. The CDR3 covers 12 residues. The ends were cut back, 4 bases at V and 7 bases at J, with 10 bases in the middle. This chain's CDR3 is CASSPGQREAFF. Here the CDR3 DNA reads TGCGCCAGCAGCCCCGGACAGCGTGAAGCTTTCTTT.

The chain joins TRBV30 to TRBJ2-5; D not resolved. CDR3 length equals 13 residues. The V gene's germline CDR1 is GTSNPN and CDR2 SVGIG (reference sequence). Deletions cut 5 bases from V and 7 bases from J, with 17 bases between. In nucleotides, the CDR3 is TGTGCCTGGTCGAGAACAGACGCAGGGACCCAGTACTTC. Translating gives CAWSRTDAGTQYF.